The 24 T cell receptor beta chains listed next were all sequenced from one sample in a study of patients and donors after allogeneic stem cell transplantation. TCRdb called the RT-PCR reads again in MiXCR, with one record for every CDR3 protein. Of hundreds of thousands of distinct CDR3 sequences in the sample, roughly 17% were seen once. Material: blood, either unsorted or a sorted T cell fraction (not recorded which). These receptors originate from a human donor who was either an allogeneic HSCT recipient or a stem cell or donor lymphocyte infusion donor (not recorded which). It is not recorded whose cells these are; they may come from a transplant donor.

This clonotype was counted ten times or more. The genes are TRBV29-1 and TRBJ1-2; no definite D call. The CDR3 has 11 residues. CDR1 and CDR2 (germline): SQVTM, ANQGSEA. V was pared by 2 bases and J by 11 bases, with 12 bases between. The CDR3, as DNA: TGCAGCGTTGAACGGCTGGAGTTTTACACCTTC. It specifies CSVERLEFYTF.

In its sample, this clonotype was seen many times. The genes are TRBV7-2 and TRBJ1-1, with 11 bases fitting TRBD1. This CDR3 is built from 17 residues. The germline V gene has CDR1 SGHTA and CDR2 FQGNSA. Trimming cost V 5 bases and J 0 bases; bases outside gene matches: 8. The CDR3 is CASSAGQGDPMNTEAFF. The CDR3 nucleotides read TGTGCCAGCAGCGCGGGACAGGGGGACCCAATGAACACTGAAGCTTTCTTT.

The sample holds many counts of this clonotype. The chain combines TRBV29-1 with TRBJ1-1, with D possibly being TRBD1 (5 bases). Trimming stripped 5 bases from V and 0 bases from J, with 7 bases between. The CDR3 loop spans 12 amino acids. Germline assignment: CDR1 SQVTM and CDR2 ANQGSEA. The DNA of the CDR3 is TGCAGCGTTAGAGGGGTGAACACTGAAGCTTTCTTT. Protein sequence: CSVRGVNTEAFF.

There are a few counts of this clonotype. The V gene is TRBV20-1, the J gene TRBJ1-5; D is possibly TRBD1 (5 bases). The V and J ends lost 2 bases and 7 bases respectively, with 15 bases between them. The CDR3 has 14 amino acids. In germline, CDR1 is DFQATT, CDR2 SNEGSKA (reference sequence). CDR3 protein: CSARFSGYLQPQHF. CDR3 sequence (DNA): TGCAGTGCTAGATTCTCAGGGTACCTCCAGCCCCAGCATTTT.

The rearrangement uses TRBV12-3 or TRBV12-4 and TRBJ2-1; TRBD2 matches at 7 bases. V shed 3 bases and J 7 bases; nucleotides not matched to a gene: 9. This CDR3 has 15 amino acids. Here the CDR3 DNA reads TGTGCCAGCAGTTTGTCGGCGGGGGTTTGGAATGAGCAGTTCTTC. Encoded protein: CASSLSAGVWNEQFF.

This clonotype was seen a few times. The rearrangement links TRBV6-5 to TRBJ1-2; tentatively, D is TRBD1 (5 bases). Between the trimmed V and J ends, which lost 2 bases and 7 bases, there was a span of 11 bases. The germline CDR1 and CDR2 sequences are MNHEY and SVGAGI. The CDR3 is 13 amino acids. The CDR3 protein is CASSYIGEGGYTF. CDR3 in DNA: TGTGCCAGCAGTTACATAGGGGAGGGTGGCTACACCTTC.

This clonotype was observed a few times. This sequence joins TRBV2 and TRBJ1-3, with D unresolved. Per germline, CDR1 SNHLY and CDR2 FYNNEI. The CDR3 extends over 15 amino acids. Trimming shortened V by 2 bases and J by 0 bases, and 8 bases separated the two germline ends. In DNA form, the CDR3 reads TGTGCCAGCAGTGAAATTCGCAGCTCTGGAAACACCATATATTTT. Residues: CASSEIRSSGNTIYF.

This clonotype has a handful of counts. V usage is TRBV9 and J usage is TRBJ2-1; no firm D call. This CDR3 comprises 15 residues. V was cut by 0 bases and J by 0 bases, with 7 bases left in between. The germline CDR1 and CDR2 sequences are SGDLS and YYNGEE. The DNA of the CDR3 is TGTGCCAGCAGCGTAGTGGCGGCCTCCTACAATGAGCAGTTCTTC. Translated: CASSVVAASYNEQFF.

V usage is TRBV11-2 and J usage is TRBJ2-7; the D call may be TRBD1 or TRBD2 (6 bases each). Per germline, CDR1 SGHAT and CDR2 FQNNGV. This CDR3 region has 14 residues. V lost 3 bases and J 7 bases, leaving 16 bases between the germline ends. The CDR3 is CASSFTGGDGEQYF. The CDR3, as DNA: TGTGCCAGCAGCTTTACCGGGGGCGATGGGGAGCAGTACTTC.

This clonotype was picked up a small number of times. This rearrangement joins TRBV10-3 to TRBJ1-3; D gene ambiguous. The V gene lost 6 bases and the J gene lost 0 bases, with 12 bases spanning the gap. This CDR3 has 15 amino acids. Germline values: CDR1 ENHRY, CDR2 SYGVKD. CDR3 protein: CAISSDKSSGNTIYF. In nucleotides, the CDR3 is TGTGCCATCAGCAGTGACAAGAGCTCTGGAAACACCATATATTTT.

A word on this clonotype: Germline and junction disagree at one end, which may indicate a read error. The V and J genes are TRBV14 and TRBJ2-4; D is possibly TRBD1 (6 bases). The CDR3 length is 12 residues. Germline V lookup: CDR1 SGHDN, CDR2 FVKESK. CDR3 nucleotides: TGTGCCATCAGCCACAGGGCGCGCATTCAGTACTTC. Translation gives CAISHRARIQYF.

V and J are TRBV12-3 or TRBV12-4 and TRBJ1-1; 8 bases line up with TRBD1. Trimming at V came to 5 bases and at J to 6 bases, leaving 8 bases not matched to a gene. The length of the CDR3 is 14 residues. The CDR3 spells CASSILPGGSEAFF. The CDR3 DNA sequence: TGTGCCAGCAGTATTCTTCCAGGGGGCTCTGAAGCTTTCTTT.

This clonotype was observed a few times. V is TRBV5-1 and J is TRBJ2-3; tentatively, D is TRBD1 (6 bases). With 4 bases removed from V and 2 bases from J, the gap between germline ends came to 11 bases. There are 14 residues in the CDR3. Germline CDR1 is SGHRS and CDR2 is YFSETQ. CDR3 in DNA: TGCGCCAGCAGCCCCGGACAGACCACAGATACGCAGTATTTT. Translated, it gives CASSPGQTTDTQYF.

The sample holds a few counts of this clonotype. The genes are TRBV5-1 and TRBJ2-1; 8 nucleotides line up with TRBD2. Germline CDR1 reads SGHRS; CDR2 reads YFSETQ. V trimming: 4 bases; J trimming: 4 bases; junction bases outside the gene matches: 7. The CDR3 length is 15 residues. The CDR3 region is CASSLEEREYNEQFF. CDR3 bases: TGCGCCAGCAGCCTCGAGGAGCGGGAGTACAATGAGCAGTTCTTC.

The sample holds many counts of this clonotype. The chain combines TRBV11-2 with TRBJ2-1, with D possibly being TRBD1 (5 bases). The CDR3 length is 16 residues. The ends were cut back, 5 bases at V and 0 bases at J, with 14 bases in the middle. The germline CDR1 and CDR2 sequences are SGHAT and FQNNGV. The CDR3 loop is CASSRIKQGSYNEQFF. The CDR3 nucleotides are TGTGCCAGCAGCCGTATCAAGCAGGGCTCCTACAATGAGCAGTTCTTC.

This clonotype showed up just a few times. The chain has TRBV5-1 and TRBJ2-3; the D is unclear. Per germline, CDR1 SGHRS and CDR2 YFSETQ. CDR3 length: 14 amino acids. Trimming shortened V by 0 bases and J by 6 bases, and 11 bases separated the two germline ends. The CDR3 coding sequence is TGCGCCAGCAGCTTGGCCTTGTCCGGGGATACGCAGTATTTT. The encoded protein is CASSLALSGDTQYF. Supplemented by reference TRBV5-1 and TRBJ2-3, the full variable domain reads KAGVTQTPRYLIKTRGQQVTLSCSPISGHRSVSWYQQTPGQGLQFLFEYFSETQRNKGNFPGRFSGRQFSNSRSEMNVSTLELGDSALYLCASSLALSGDTQYFGPGTRLTVL.

The genes are TRBV3-1 and TRBJ1-4; TRBD1 might be the D (6 bases). Trimming took 4 bases from V and 6 from J, leaving 12 bases between them. The length of the CDR3 is 14 residues. Germline loops: CDR1 LGHDT, CDR2 YNNKEL (reference sequence). This CDR3 reads CASSPRTDYEKLFF. The CDR3 DNA reads as TGTGCCAGCAGCCCTCGGACAGATTATGAAAAACTGTTTTTT.

This clonotype occurred a few times. The V call is TRBV12-3 or TRBV12-4, the J call TRBJ2-6, with a weak D call TRBD1 (6 bases). This CDR3 comprises 17 residues. V was clipped by 1 base and J by 1 base, with 11 bases between them. CDR3 sequence: CASSLGQVLSGANVLTF. CDR3 nucleotides: TGTGCCAGCAGTTTAGGACAGGTTTTATCTGGGGCCAACGTCCTGACTTTC.

The V gene is TRBV6-1, the J gene TRBJ2-7, with D possibly being TRBD2 (6 bases). Germline CDR1 is MNHNS and CDR2 is SASEGT. The CDR3 is 16 amino acids. Deletions cut 6 bases from V and 2 bases from J, with 20 bases between. In DNA form, the CDR3 reads TGTGCCAGCAGCCGACTCCCCGGGACTCTCACCTACGAGCAGTACTTC. Translated: CASSRLPGTLTYEQYF.

This clonotype was counted only a few times. The DNA for the CDR3 is TGTGCCAGCGTTTATGCGGGACACACTGAAGCTTTCTTT. The encoded protein is CASVYAGHTEAFF. This sequence joins TRBV12-3 or TRBV12-4 and TRBJ1-1; TRBD1 is a possible D gene (5 bases). The CDR3 consists of 13 residues. The ends were cut back, 8 bases at V and 3 bases at J, with 13 bases in the middle.

V gene TRBV12-3 or TRBV12-4 combines with J gene TRBJ1-6, with a tentative D call TRBD1 (5 bases). The length of the CDR3 is 16 residues. Trimming shortened V by 5 bases and J by 9 bases, and 20 bases separated the two germline ends. In DNA, the CDR3 is TGTGCCAGCAGTCACAGGAGAAGGCCGGGTTTTTCACCCCTCCACTTT. It encodes CASSHRRRPGFSPLHF.

This clonotype has more than one count but fewer than ten. The genes are TRBV20-1 and TRBJ2-2; 15 positions match TRBD2. CDR1 DFQATT and CDR2 SNEGSKA come from the germline V gene (reference sequence). Losses at the gene ends were 6 bases for V and 7 bases for J; bases not matched to a gene: 12. This CDR3 is 17 amino acids long. This CDR3 reads CSAQGLAGGQQGGELFF. The CDR3 nucleotides read TGCAGTGCCCAGGGACTAGCGGGGGGTCAACAGGGCGGGGAGCTGTTTTTT.

CDR3 nucleotide sequence: TGTGCCAGCTCCACCGGGGATGAGCAGTTCTTC. Translation gives CASSTGDEQFF. The gene calls are TRBV18 and TRBJ2-1, with D perhaps TRBD2 (5 bases). The CDR3 is 11 amino acids. Germline lookup yields CDR1 KGHSH and CDR2 LQKENI. Trimming took 6 bases from V and 8 from J, leaving 8 bases between them. Looking up the rest from reference TRBV18 and TRBJ2-1 gives the full variable domain: NAGVMQNPRHLVRRRGQEARLRCSPMKGHSHVYWYRQLPEEGLKFMVYLQKENIIDESGMPKERFSAEFPKEGPSILRIQQVVRGDSAAYFCASSTGDEQFFGPGTRLTVL.

There are a few counts of this clonotype. The CDR3 reads CASGVTGVTEAFF. CDR3 coding DNA: TGTGCTAGTGGTGTAACAGGGGTCACTGAAGCTTTCTTT. The J gene is TRBJ1-1, the V gene TRBV12-5; 7 bases are a match to TRBD1. V dropped 5 bases and J dropped 4; count of bases not matched to a gene: 4. The germline V gene has CDR1 LGHNT and CDR2 FRNRAP. The CDR3 has 13 amino acids.